Described below is a single T cell receptor (beta chain) sequence and its context. What antigen it recognizes has not been identified. Base-call qualities are not available, and no considerably larger clone is one nucleotide away. Inclusive of the bounding cysteine and phenylalanine, the CDR3 is 16 residues long. The sequence is cut down to CDR3 DNA, 48 bases in frame from base 1. From the germline V gene (reference sequence), CDR1 is SEHNR and CDR2 is FQNEAQ. A distance of 18 bases separates the germline ends of V and J, which lose 5 bases and 2 bases respectively. Genomic DNA was isolated using the Qiagen DNeasy kit from unsorted PBMCs as well as from negatively selected CD4+ and CD8+ fractions. TCR beta CDR3 regions were amplified by immunoSEQ multiplex PCR using primers annealing to V and J segments. A synthetic immune receptor repertoire was used to minimize amplification bias, and remaining bias was computationally removed after sequencing. As for how the authors treated the data: Custom Python scripts were used to quantify repertoire diversity as the Shannon entropy index. Unsorted, CD4+ and CD8+ repertoires were examined separately, except in combined analyses, for which CD4+ and CD8+ sequences were merged in silico. A clone counted as expanded when the clone's frequency after treatment rose at least 2-fold relative to C1D1, and clones undetected at baseline were given a pseudocount of 0.5. Singleton clones were defined as clones with 0 or 1 copy at C1D1, and non-singleton clones were defined as clones with 2 or more copies. Clones expanded in unsorted samples were assigned a CD4+, CD8+ or unknown annotation through matching of protein sequences in sorted samples from the same patient. Wilcoxon tests were applied to paired samples to test diversity changes from C1D1 to C4D1. Drawn from immuneACCESS, this table holds only the in-frame rearrangements with V and J called that TCRdb kept. Clones are partly lost; checked studies trace under half to an unresolved V gene and leave the rest unexplained. D and trimming were read from the DNA, whereas the V and J calls and clone size are those reported in that table. This sample has 100,000 or so clones in its table, and roughly 87% of those were observed once. The top ten constitute 15% to 20% of the sample.

These data come from a study of PD-1 blockade in classical Hodgkin lymphoma (dated by TCRdb to about 2020). In terms of the full investigation: Nivolumab dosing was 3 mg/kg intravenously every 2 weeks, continuing until either disease progression or unacceptable toxicity. A peripheral blood immune signature of response to PD-1 blockade in classical Hodgkin lymphoma was defined using TCR beta sequencing and CyTOF. Overall study results and their limits: Baseline TCR diversity was reported as lower in newly diagnosed patients than in healthy donors, and lower still in relapsed/refractory patients. CD4+ but not CD8+ TCR diversity rose significantly by C4D1 (p=0.0027 vs p=0.16), most apparent in complete responders (p=0.02). Baseline diversity similar to that of newly diagnosed patients was observed in trial patients achieving complete response, whereas significantly lower diversity was observed in partial responders and progressors. The study was limited to a single clinical trial cohort, and causes of repertoire differences, possibly disease activity or prior therapy, remained undefined. Lower diversity was seen in patients whose nivolumab began less than 1 year after ASCT, and these patients were left out of later analyses so that immune reconstitution would not confound the results.

This sample's time point label indicates: cycle 4 day 1 (C4D1), after five to seven weeks of nivolumab. Relapse after autologous stem cell transplantation had occurred in all trial patients, and cohorts A, B and C were distinguished by prior brentuximab vedotin exposure. A total of roughly 60 patients with relapsed/refractory classical Hodgkin lymphoma made up the trial cohort, and each patient's best overall response was complete response, partial response or progressive disease. Trial patients were treated with single-agent nivolumab in the multi-cohort phase II CheckMate 205 trial. An independent review committee assessed best overall response by applying the 2007 International Working Group response criteria. Trial PBMCs were obtained immediately prior to nivolumab initiation (C1D1) and on therapy at cycle 2 day 1 and cycle 4 day 1. Peripheral blood was collected in 8 mL Vacutainer Cell Preparation Tubes, from which PBMCs were isolated by centrifugation and then cryopreserved.

The chain is assembled from TRBV7-9 and TRBJ2-5, with the D gene too uncertain to name. The specimen comprised peripheral blood mononuclear cells (PBMCs), sampled before the fourth cycle of nivolumab. The receptor was derived from a human donor with classical Hodgkin lymphoma. In nucleotides, the sequence is TGTGCCAGCAGCCCACTTCGTACCCTCTGGCAAGAGACCCAGTACTTC. Protein translation: CASSPLRTLWQETQYF. With the rest looked up from the reference TRBV7-9 and TRBJ2-5 genes rather than sequenced, the full variable domain is DTGVSQNPRHKITKRGQNVTFRCDPISEHNRLYWYRQTLGQGPEFLTYFQNEAQLEKSRLLSDRFSAERPKGSFSTLEIQRTEQGDSAMYLCASSPLRTLWQETQYFGPGTRLLVL.